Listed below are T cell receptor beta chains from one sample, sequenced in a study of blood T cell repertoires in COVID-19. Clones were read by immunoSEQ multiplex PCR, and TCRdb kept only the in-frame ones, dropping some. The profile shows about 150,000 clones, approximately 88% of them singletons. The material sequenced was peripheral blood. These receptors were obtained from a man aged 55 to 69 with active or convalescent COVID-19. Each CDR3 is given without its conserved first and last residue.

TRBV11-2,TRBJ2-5,ASSLDRGHRQGETQY
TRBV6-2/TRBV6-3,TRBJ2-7,ASSYELAGAYEQY
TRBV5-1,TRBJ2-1,ASSFTSGSSYNEQF
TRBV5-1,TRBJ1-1,ASSYPGTGETEAF
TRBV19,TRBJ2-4,ATKDSAGENIQY
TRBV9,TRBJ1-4,ASSVQSGSNEKLF
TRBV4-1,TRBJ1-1,ASSQENRGTEAF
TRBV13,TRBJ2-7,ASSRTPGQNGNEQY
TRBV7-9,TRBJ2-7,ASSPGTGLGSYYEQY
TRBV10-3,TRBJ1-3,AISDSGTGYGTIY
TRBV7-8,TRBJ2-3,ASSEDWMNIPTFTDTQY
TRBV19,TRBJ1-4,ASNNRVKGEKLF
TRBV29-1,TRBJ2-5,SVEVWAAQNVQY
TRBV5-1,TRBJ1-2,ASSSGQSYGYT
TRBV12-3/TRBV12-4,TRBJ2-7,ASSQGGTYEQY
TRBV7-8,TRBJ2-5,ASSYLPSGGRETQY
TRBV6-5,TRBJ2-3,ASSPEVAADTQY
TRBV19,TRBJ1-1,ATDRQGQLNTEAF
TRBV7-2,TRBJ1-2,ASSLGDRANGYT
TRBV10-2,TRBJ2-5,ASSTRQGTQETQY
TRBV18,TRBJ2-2,ASSPTGDSDTGELF
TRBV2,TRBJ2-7,ASRSDSSYEQY
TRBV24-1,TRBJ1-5,ATSAEGSNQPQH
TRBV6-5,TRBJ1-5,ASSRTYSNQPQH